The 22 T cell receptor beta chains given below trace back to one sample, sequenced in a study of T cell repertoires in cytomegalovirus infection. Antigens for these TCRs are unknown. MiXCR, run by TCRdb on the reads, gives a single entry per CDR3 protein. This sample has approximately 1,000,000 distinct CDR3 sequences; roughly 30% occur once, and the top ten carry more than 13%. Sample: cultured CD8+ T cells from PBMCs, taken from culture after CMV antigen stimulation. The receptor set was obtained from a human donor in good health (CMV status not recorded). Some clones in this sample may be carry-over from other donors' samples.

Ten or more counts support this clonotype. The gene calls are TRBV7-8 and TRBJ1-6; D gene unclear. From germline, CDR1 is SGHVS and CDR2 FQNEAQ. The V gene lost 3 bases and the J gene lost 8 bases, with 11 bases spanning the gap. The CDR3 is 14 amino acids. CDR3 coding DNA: TGTGCCAGCAGCTTGACTTCCATGGATTCACCCCTCCACTTT. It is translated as CASSLTSMDSPLHF.

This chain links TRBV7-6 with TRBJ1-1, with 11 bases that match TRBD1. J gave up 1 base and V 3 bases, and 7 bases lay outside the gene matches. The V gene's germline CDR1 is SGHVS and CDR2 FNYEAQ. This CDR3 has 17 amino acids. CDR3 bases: TGTGCCAGCAGCTTGGAGGGGGGGACAGGGGGGAACACTGAAGCTTTCTTT. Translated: CASSLEGGTGGNTEAFF.

The CDR3 loop is CASSFIPESAPGELFF. The CDR3 DNA reads as TGTGCCAGCAGTTTTATCCCTGAGTCGGCTCCCGGGGAGCTGTTTTTT. The chain is built from TRBV12-3 or TRBV12-4 and TRBJ2-2; D unclear. CDR3 length equals 16 residues. V gave up 3 bases and J gave up 6 bases, with 17 bases separating them.

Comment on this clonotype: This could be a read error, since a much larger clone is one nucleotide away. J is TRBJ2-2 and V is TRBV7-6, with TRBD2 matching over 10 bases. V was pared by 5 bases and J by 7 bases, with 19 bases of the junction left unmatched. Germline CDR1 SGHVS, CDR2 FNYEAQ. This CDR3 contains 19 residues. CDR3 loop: CASSPPTSGTIVGVGELFF. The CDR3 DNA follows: TGTGCCAGCAGCCCCCCCACTAGCGGGACGATCGTTGGGGTCGGGGAGCTGTTTTTT.

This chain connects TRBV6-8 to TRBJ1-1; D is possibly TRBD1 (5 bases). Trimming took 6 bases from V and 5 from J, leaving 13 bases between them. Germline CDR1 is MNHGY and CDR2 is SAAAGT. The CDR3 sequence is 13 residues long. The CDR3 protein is CASSAGTSTEAFF. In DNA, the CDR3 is TGTGCCAGCAGCGCCGGGACTTCAACTGAAGCTTTCTTT.

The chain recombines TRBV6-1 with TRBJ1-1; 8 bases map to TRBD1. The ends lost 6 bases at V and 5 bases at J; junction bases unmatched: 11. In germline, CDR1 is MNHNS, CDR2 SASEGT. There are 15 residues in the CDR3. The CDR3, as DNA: TGTGCCAGCAGCCCGCAACAGGGGGATCGGACTGAAGCTTTCTTT. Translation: CASSPQQGDRTEAFF.

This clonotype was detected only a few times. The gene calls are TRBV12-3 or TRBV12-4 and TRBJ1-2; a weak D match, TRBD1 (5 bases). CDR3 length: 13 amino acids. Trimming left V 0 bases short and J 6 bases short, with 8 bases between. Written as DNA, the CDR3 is TGTGCCAGCAGTTTAGCGGTGGGGGATGGCTACACCTTC. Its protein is CASSLAVGDGYTF.

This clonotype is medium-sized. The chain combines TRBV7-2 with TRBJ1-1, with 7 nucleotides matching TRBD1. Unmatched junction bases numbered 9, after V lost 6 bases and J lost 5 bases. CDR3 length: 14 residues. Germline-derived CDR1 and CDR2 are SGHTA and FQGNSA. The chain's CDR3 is CASSFTGERTEAFF. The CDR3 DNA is TGTGCCAGCAGTTTTACAGGGGAGAGGACTGAAGCTTTCTTT.

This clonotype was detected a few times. The chain's CDR3 is CASSLKKGGYNEQFF. CDR3 sequence (DNA): TGTGCCAGCAGCTTAAAAAAGGGGGGTTACAATGAGCAGTTCTTC. The V and J genes are TRBV13 and TRBJ2-1; D is tentatively TRBD1 or TRBD2 (6 bases each). Germline CDR1 PRHDT, CDR2 FYEKMQ (reference sequence). Trimming stripped 2 bases from V and 4 bases from J, with 12 bases between. The CDR3 is made up of 15 amino acids. The whole variable domain, remainder taken from reference TRBV13 and TRBJ2-1, is AAGVIQSPRHLIKEKRETATLKCYPIPRHDTVYWYQQGPGQDPQFLISFYEKMQSDKGSIPDRFSAQQFSDYHSELNMSSLELGDSALYFCASSLKKGGYNEQFFGPGTRLTVL.

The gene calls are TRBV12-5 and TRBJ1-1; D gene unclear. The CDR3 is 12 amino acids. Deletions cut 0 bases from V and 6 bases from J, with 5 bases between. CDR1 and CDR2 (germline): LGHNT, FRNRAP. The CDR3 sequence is CASGLVAAEAFF. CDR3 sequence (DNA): TGTGCTAGTGGTTTGGTCGCGGCTGAAGCTTTCTTT.

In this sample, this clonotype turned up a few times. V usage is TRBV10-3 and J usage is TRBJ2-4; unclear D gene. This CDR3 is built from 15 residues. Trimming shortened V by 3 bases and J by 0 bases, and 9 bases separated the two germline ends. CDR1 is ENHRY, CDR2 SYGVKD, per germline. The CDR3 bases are TGTGCCATCAGTGAAACAGAAGTAGCCAAAAACATTCAGTACTTC. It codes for CAISETEVAKNIQYF.

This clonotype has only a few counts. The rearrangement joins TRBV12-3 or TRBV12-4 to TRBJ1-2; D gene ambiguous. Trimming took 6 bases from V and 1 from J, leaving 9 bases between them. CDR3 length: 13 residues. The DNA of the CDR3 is TGTGCCAGCAGCGCGACGGATAACTATGGCTACACCTTC. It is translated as CASSATDNYGYTF.

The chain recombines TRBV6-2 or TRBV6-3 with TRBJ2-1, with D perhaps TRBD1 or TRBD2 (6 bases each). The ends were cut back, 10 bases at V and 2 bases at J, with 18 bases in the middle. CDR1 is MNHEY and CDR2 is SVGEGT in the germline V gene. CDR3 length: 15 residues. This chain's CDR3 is CANRHERGAYNEQFF. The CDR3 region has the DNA TGTGCCAACAGACACGAGAGGGGGGCCTACAATGAGCAGTTCTTC.

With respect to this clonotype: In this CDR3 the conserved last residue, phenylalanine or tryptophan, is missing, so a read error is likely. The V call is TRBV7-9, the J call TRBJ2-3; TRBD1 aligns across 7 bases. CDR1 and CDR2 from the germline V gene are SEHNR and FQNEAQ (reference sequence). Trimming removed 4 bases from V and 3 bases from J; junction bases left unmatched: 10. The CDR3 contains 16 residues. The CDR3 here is CASSSPRDSSTDTQYS. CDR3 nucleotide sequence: TGTGCCAGCAGCTCTCCACGGGACAGCTCAACAGATACGCAGTATTCT.

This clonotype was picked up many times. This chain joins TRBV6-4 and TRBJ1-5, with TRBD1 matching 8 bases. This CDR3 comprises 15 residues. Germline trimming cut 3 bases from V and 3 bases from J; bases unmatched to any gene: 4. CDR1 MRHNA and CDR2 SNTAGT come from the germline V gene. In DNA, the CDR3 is TGTGCCAGCAGTGAGACAGGGGAGGCCAATCAGCCCCAGCATTTT. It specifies CASSETGEANQPQHF.

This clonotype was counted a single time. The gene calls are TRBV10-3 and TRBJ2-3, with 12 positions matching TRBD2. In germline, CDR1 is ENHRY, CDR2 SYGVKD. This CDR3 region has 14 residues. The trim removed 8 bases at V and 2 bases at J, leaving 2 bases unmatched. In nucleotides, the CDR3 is TGTGCCATCGCTAGCGGGGGGGCCACAGATACGCAGTATTTT. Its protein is CAIASGGATDTQYF.

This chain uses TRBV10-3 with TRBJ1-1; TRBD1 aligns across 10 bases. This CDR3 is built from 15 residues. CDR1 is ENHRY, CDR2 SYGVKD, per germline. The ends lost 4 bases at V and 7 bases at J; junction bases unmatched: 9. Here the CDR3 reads CAISVPGQGKVEAFF. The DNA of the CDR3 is TGTGCCATCAGTGTTCCGGGACAGGGGAAGGTTGAAGCTTTCTTT.

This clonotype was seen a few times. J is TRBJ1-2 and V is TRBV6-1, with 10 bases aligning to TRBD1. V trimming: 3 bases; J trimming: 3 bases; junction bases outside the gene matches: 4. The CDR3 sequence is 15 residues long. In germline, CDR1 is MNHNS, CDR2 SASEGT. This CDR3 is CASSETGQGYYGYTF. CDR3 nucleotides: TGTGCCAGCAGTGAGACGGGACAGGGGTACTATGGCTACACCTTC.

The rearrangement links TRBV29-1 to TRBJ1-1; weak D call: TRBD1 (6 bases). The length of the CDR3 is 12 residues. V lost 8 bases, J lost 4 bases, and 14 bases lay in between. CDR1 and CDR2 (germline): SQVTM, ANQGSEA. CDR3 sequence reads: CSSEGGGTEAFF. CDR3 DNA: TGCAGCTCCGAGGGGGGAGGCACTGAAGCTTTCTTT.

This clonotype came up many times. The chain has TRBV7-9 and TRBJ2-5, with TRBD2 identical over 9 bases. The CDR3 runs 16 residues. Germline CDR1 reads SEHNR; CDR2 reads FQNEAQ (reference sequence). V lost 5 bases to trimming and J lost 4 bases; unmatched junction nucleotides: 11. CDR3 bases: TGTGCCAGCAGCCTAAGAGCGGGGGGCCGGGGAGAGACCCAGTACTTC. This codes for CASSLRAGGRGETQYF.

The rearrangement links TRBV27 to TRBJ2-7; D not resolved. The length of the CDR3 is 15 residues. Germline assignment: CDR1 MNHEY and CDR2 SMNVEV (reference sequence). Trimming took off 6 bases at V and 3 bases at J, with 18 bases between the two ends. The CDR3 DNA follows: TGTGCCAGCAGCCTCAGCAGCGCCTCAAACTACGAGCAGTACGTC. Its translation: CASSLSSASNYEQYV.

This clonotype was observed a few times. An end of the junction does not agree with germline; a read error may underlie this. CDR3 bases: TGTGCCAGCAGCCAAGGGTTCCAGGGGCTAGCCAAAAACATTCAGTACTTC. Encoded protein: CASSQGFQGLAKNIQYF. This rearrangement joins TRBV4-1 to TRBJ2-4; D is possibly TRBD1 (6 bases). Germline CDR1 and CDR2: MGHRA and YSYEKL. The CDR3 runs to 17 residues.